One T cell receptor beta chain is described in this entry. The sample originates from a study of memory CD4+ T cells and cytomegalovirus serostatus. Single viable CD3+CD4+CD8-CD45RO+ cells were sorted as the memory CD4+ T cells. The V end lost 7 bases, the J end lost 5 bases, and 14 bases lay between the germline ends. Germline V gives CDR1 SGHTA, CDR2 FQGTGA. This CDR3 has 14 residues. Clones were read by immunoSEQ multiplex PCR, and TCRdb kept only the in-frame ones, dropping some. This repertoire shows around 41,000 clones, 76% found once; its top ten account for roughly 6.7%. The clonotype was recovered from an adult in good health and CMV-seronegative. The sample taken for sequencing was memory CD4+ T cells from blood. V gene TRBV7-3 combines with J gene TRBJ2-2; D is perhaps TRBD1 or TRBD2 (5 bases each). CDR3 sequence (DNA): TGTGCCAGCATGGGGGTCGTGGGTACCGGGGAGCTGTTTTTT. This translates into CASMGVVGTGELFF. Drawing the rest from reference TRBV7-3 and TRBJ2-2, the complete variable domain is GAGVSQTPSNKVTEKGKYVELRCDPISGHTALYWYRQSLGQGPEFLIYFQGTGAADDSGLPNDRFFAVRPEGSVSTLKIQRTERGDSAVYLCASMGVVGTGELFFGEGSRLTVL.